This record covers a single T cell receptor (beta chain). Libraries were prepared by immunoSEQ multiplex PCR; TCRdb keeps only in-frame clonotypes and omits some of them. This sample has around 130,000 clones, with about four fifths found just once. This entry is derived from a study of blood T cell repertoires in COVID-19. CDR1 KGHSH and CDR2 LQKENI come from the germline V gene. The CDR3 extends over 17 amino acids. Losses at the gene ends were 2 bases for V and 6 bases for J; bases not matched to a gene: 7. This sequence originates from a woman aged 80 or over with acute or convalescent COVID-19. The rearrangement links TRBV18 to TRBJ2-2; 12 nucleotides align to TRBD2. Sequencing was carried out using peripheral blood. In DNA form, the CDR3 reads TGTGCCAGCTCACCAGTCGTCCTAGCGGGAGGGGCCGGGGAGCTGTTTTTT. It yields the protein CASSPVVLAGGAGELFF.